This T cell receptor (beta chain) stems from a study of CD8 T cells in ankylosing spondylitis. Using quantitative 5'-RACE with molecular barcodes, the authors made TCR beta libraries. TCRdb used MiXCR to reprocess the 5' RACE reads, holding one entry per CDR3 protein. Among around 390,000 distinct CDR3 sequences listed, 20% to 25% were seen once. Study-wide findings and caveats: A subset of motif variants has previously been described in the synovial fluid and blood of reactive arthritis. Peripheral blood samples showed relatively rare disease-linked clones, and these clones were CD8+. Among TCR beta sequences, a motif of about 8 highly homologous variants appeared characteristic of ankylosing spondylitis blood. Disease-linked clones reportedly concentrated significantly in matched ankylosing spondylitis synovial fluid.

Notes on this clonotype: Its target is not known.

This TCR derives from a male donor with ankylosing spondylitis. Material: blood, either unsorted or a sorted T cell fraction (not recorded which).

CDR3 in amino acids: CASSPSGDQPQHF. In nucleotides, the CDR3 is TGCGCCAGCAGCCCCTCTGGGGATCAGCCCCAGCATTTT. V and J are TRBV5-1 and TRBJ1-5; D gene ambiguous. Germline assignment: CDR1 SGHRS and CDR2 YFSETQ. The CDR3 totals 13 residues. V was cut by 4 bases and J by 5 bases, with 10 bases left in between.